Presented here are 19 T cell receptor beta chains from one specimen sequenced in a study of neurological immune-mediated disorders. TCRdb called the 5' RACE reads again in MiXCR, with one record for every CDR3 protein. The table lists 36,000 or so distinct CDR3 sequences, about a tenth of them singletons. Input material: PBMCs. The receptors were sampled from a woman aged 30 to 39 with HTLV-1-associated myelopathy (HAM/TSP).

This clonotype was observed many times. This chain connects TRBV5-1 to TRBJ2-7; weak D call: TRBD1 (6 bases). V was pared by 4 bases and J by 2 bases, with 10 bases between. This CDR3 comprises 13 residues. Germline V gene data show CDR1 as SGHRS and CDR2 as YFSETQ. CDR3: CASSRGQTYEQYF. In DNA form, the CDR3 reads TGCGCCAGCAGCCGCGGACAGACCTACGAGCAGTACTTC.

This clonotype occurred many times. The V gene is TRBV7-2, the J gene TRBJ2-1, with 9 positions matching TRBD2. The CDR3 runs 15 residues. Germline V lookup: CDR1 SGHTA, CDR2 FQGNSA. V dropped 2 bases and J dropped 6; count of bases not matched to a gene: 5. This CDR3 is CASSLRSRGGNEQFF. As DNA, the CDR3 is TGTGCCAGCAGCTTACGTTCGCGGGGGGGCAATGAGCAGTTCTTC.

Concerning this clonotype itself: A much larger clone lies one base from this, so it may be a read error. The gene calls are TRBV5-5 and TRBJ2-3; TRBD1 is a possible D gene (6 bases). Germline CDR1 and CDR2: SGHKS and YYEKEE (reference sequence). CDR3 length: 16 amino acids. Between the trimmed V and J ends, which lost 1 base and 6 bases, there was a span of 18 bases. CDR3 nucleotide sequence: TGTGCCAGCAGCTTGTTTGAGGCCAGAACAGGGGATACGCAGTATTTT. Its protein product is CASSLFEARTGDTQYF.

This clonotype is classed as medium-sized. The chain links TRBV20-1 to TRBJ1-5; D is uncertain. Germline V gives CDR1 DFQATT, CDR2 SNEGSKA (reference sequence). The CDR3 has 15 residues. V lost 0 bases, J lost 12 bases, and 21 bases lay in between. The CDR3 nucleotides are TGCAGTGCTAGAGATAGGAACAAACCTTCCCGGGACCAGCATTTT. Encoded protein: CSARDRNKPSRDQHF.

There are many counts of this clonotype. This chain connects TRBV5-1 to TRBJ2-7; possibly TRBD1 for D (5 bases). The CDR3 consists of 15 residues. V shed 0 bases and J shed 0 bases, with 10 bases lying between them. The germline gives CDR1 SGHRS, CDR2 YFSETQ. CDR3 amino acids: CASSLVPDTSYEQYF. CDR3 coding DNA: TGCGCCAGCAGCTTGGTTCCGGACACCTCCTACGAGCAGTACTTC.

This clonotype was found many times. The chain carries TRBV5-1 and TRBJ2-3; 8 bases match TRBD2. The CDR3 sequence is 14 residues long. Germline CDR1 is SGHRS and CDR2 is YFSETQ. V shed 2 bases, J shed 2 bases, and the junction held 1 base outside the gene matches. The DNA of the CDR3 is TGCGCCAGCAGCTTTGGACTAGCCACAGATACGCAGTATTTT. It translates to CASSFGLATDTQYF.

In this sample, this clonotype is medium-sized. The V and J genes are TRBV20-1 and TRBJ1-5; no clear D gene. CDR3 size: 12 residues. Germline CDR1 reads DFQATT; CDR2 reads SNEGSKA (reference sequence). V dropped 0 bases and J dropped 6 bases, with 6 bases sitting between them. In DNA, the CDR3 is TGCAGTGCTAGAGATTCGTCTCAGCCCCAGCATTTT. Its translation is CSARDSSQPQHF.

This clonotype has only one observation. The V call is TRBV20-1, the J call TRBJ1-4, with TRBD1 as a possible D gene (5 bases). Germline lookup yields CDR1 DFQATT and CDR2 SNEGSKA (reference sequence). Deletions cut 1 base from V and 0 bases from J, with 6 bases between. The CDR3 extends over 14 amino acids. CDR3 protein: CSARGQPTNEKLFF. The CDR3 coding sequence is TGCAGTGCTAGAGGACAGCCAACTAATGAAAAACTGTTTTTT.

The table lists this clonotype with many counts. The V gene is TRBV20-1, the J gene TRBJ2-1; 8 bases are shared with TRBD2. The CDR3 contains 13 residues. Germline CDR1 and CDR2: DFQATT and SNEGSKA (reference sequence). V was pared by 6 bases and J by 4 bases, with 5 bases of the junction left unmatched. CDR3 DNA: TGCAGTGCAACGGGGGGGCATTACAATGAGCAGTTCTTC. Translating gives CSATGGHYNEQFF.

Ten or more counts support this clonotype. The chain combines TRBV15 with TRBJ1-1; 8 bases are shared with TRBD1. V trimming: 8 bases; J trimming: 6 bases; junction bases outside the gene matches: 23. This CDR3 region has 18 residues. Germline V gene sequence: CDR1 LNHNV, CDR2 YYDKDF (reference sequence). The CDR3 loop reads CATALPESWQGARSEAFF. CDR3 coding DNA: TGTGCCACCGCTCTCCCCGAATCCTGGCAGGGGGCACGATCTGAAGCTTTCTTT.

The gene calls are TRBV5-1 and TRBJ2-1; no clear D. There are 16 residues in the CDR3. Germline V gene lookup returns CDR1 SGHRS and CDR2 YFSETQ. V lost 0 bases, J lost 0 bases, and 10 bases lay in between. CDR3: CASSLAGRSSYNEQFF. For the CDR3, the DNA is TGCGCCAGCAGCTTGGCCGGACGGAGCTCCTACAATGAGCAGTTCTTC.

This clonotype appeared many times. The chain employs TRBV5-1 and TRBJ1-1; unclear D gene. The CDR3 contains 13 residues. Germline V gives CDR1 SGHRS, CDR2 YFSETQ. Trimming left V 0 bases short and J 11 bases short, with 14 bases between. CDR3 sequence: CASSLEGTSFAFF. Written as DNA, the CDR3 is TGCGCCAGCAGCTTGGAAGGTACCTCTTTCGCTTTCTTT.

This clonotype was recorded many times. DNA for the CDR3: TGTGCCAGCAGTTACAGGGATTACACTGAAGCTTTCTTT. Amino acids: CASSYRDYTEAFF. The rearrangement uses TRBV12-3 or TRBV12-4 and TRBJ1-1, with D possibly TRBD1 on 6 matching bases. Trimming pared 4 bases from V and 3 bases from J, leaving 9 bases between. CDR3 length equals 13 residues.

This clonotype was seen repeatedly, ten times or more. The V gene is TRBV24-1, the J gene TRBJ1-1; D gene unclear. The CDR3 spans 12 residues. CDR1 is KGHDR and CDR2 is SFDVKD in the germline V gene. V lost 4 bases to trimming and J lost 5 bases, with 7 bases between them. This CDR3 reads CATSDYGTEAFF. CDR3 in DNA: TGTGCCACCAGTGACTATGGAACTGAAGCTTTCTTT.

This chain uses TRBV20-1 with TRBJ2-3, with D perhaps being TRBD1 or TRBD2 (5 bases each). Germline CDR1 DFQATT, CDR2 SNEGSKA (reference sequence). V was clipped by 8 bases and J by 4 bases, with 16 bases between them. The CDR3 totals 13 residues. The CDR3 DNA reads as TGCAGTACTAAAGAGGGGAGCCCAGATACGCAGTATTTT. This encodes CSTKEGSPDTQYF.

This clonotype was counted at least ten times. The rearrangement uses TRBV20-1 and TRBJ2-7; D uncertain. In germline, CDR1 is DFQATT, CDR2 SNEGSKA (reference sequence). The CDR3 contains 13 residues. Trimming cost V 3 bases and J 2 bases, with 11 bases left between them. CDR3 amino acids: CSARPTETYEQYF. CDR3 bases: TGCAGTGCTAGGCCGACGGAGACCTACGAGCAGTACTTC.

This clonotype rates as medium-sized. The chain has TRBV29-1 and TRBJ2-7; 9 bases map to TRBD1. The CDR3 contains 12 residues. V dropped 6 bases and J dropped 7; count of bases not matched to a gene: 7. The V gene's germline CDR1 is SQVTM and CDR2 ANQGSEA. CDR3 sequence: CSVDRGGGEQYF. In nucleotides, the CDR3 is TGCAGCGTGGACAGGGGAGGAGGGGAGCAGTACTTC.

This clonotype was counted ten times or more. The V and J genes are TRBV20-1 and TRBJ2-3; the D gene is possibly TRBD1 (5 bases). CDR3 length: 13 residues. Germline loops: CDR1 DFQATT, CDR2 SNEGSKA (reference sequence). V lost 5 bases and J 6 bases, leaving 15 bases between the germline ends. For the CDR3, the DNA is TGCAGTGCTCCTGTGGGGCGCCAGGATACGCAGTATTTT. Translation gives CSAPVGRQDTQYF.

This clonotype appeared many times. This chain uses TRBV7-3 with TRBJ2-1; possible D gene TRBD2, 5 bases. V was shortened by 1 base and J by 0 bases, with 7 bases between the two germline ends. CDR1 and CDR2 (germline): SGHTA, FQGTGA. The CDR3 totals 15 residues. The CDR3 DNA sequence: TGTGCCAGCAGCTTAATCGGGGACTCCTACAATGAGCAGTTCTTC. This codes for CASSLIGDSYNEQFF.